This T cell receptor beta chain was sequenced for a study of glioma-infiltrating T cells after dendritic cell vaccination. Overall study: Between about 2002 and 2013, patients got autologous tumor lysate-pulsed dendritic cell vaccines.

Data came from immunoSEQ multiplex PCR; TCRdb stores just in-frame clones and leaves some out. The table has about 64,000 clones, around 83% seen once. Only patients with spare fresh-frozen tumor and over two years of follow-up were included. Germline values: CDR1 SEHNR, CDR2 FQNEAQ (reference sequence). Trimming took 5 bases from V and 5 from J; bases not matched to a gene: 3. This CDR3 has 12 residues. The chain recombines TRBV7-9 with TRBJ2-7; 7 bases agree with TRBD2. Sample: blood, taken before dendritic cell vaccination. This receptor was taken from a human donor with glioblastoma. CDR3 protein: CASSQGGDEQYF. The DNA for the CDR3 is TGTGCCAGCAGCCAGGGAGGGGACGAGCAGTACTTC.